One sample yielded the 27 T cell receptor beta chains listed below, sequenced in a study of control samples from healthy donors and cancer patients. Here immunoSEQ multiplex PCR was the method, and the copy in TCRdb shows in-frame clones only, minus some. The sample carries 75,000 to 100,000 clones, approximately 92% recorded once. Input material: blood. The receptors here all came from a human donor in good health. The donor label of this sample is uncertain.

The gene calls are TRBV18 and TRBJ1-6, with 8 bases that match TRBD1. Unmatched junction bases numbered 7, after V lost 2 bases and J lost 10 bases. Germline assignment: CDR1 KGHSH and CDR2 LQKENI. The CDR3 is 15 residues long. CDR3 coding DNA: TGTGCCAGCTCACCAAACCGGGACAGGACATCACCCCTCCACTTT. Protein: CASSPNRDRTSPLHF.

The chain carries TRBV11-2 and TRBJ2-7, with D possibly TRBD1 on 6 matching bases. Per the germline V gene, CDR1 is SGHAT and CDR2 is FQNNGV. This CDR3 has 15 residues. Trimming pared 5 bases from V and 5 bases from J, leaving 19 bases between. The CDR3 loop is CASSPRGPLPNEQYF. The DNA of the CDR3 is TGTGCCAGCAGCCCCAGGGGACCCCTCCCCAACGAGCAGTACTTC.

This chain joins TRBV5-8 and TRBJ2-7, with D unresolved. The CDR3 is made up of 14 amino acids. The V and J ends lost 3 bases and 7 bases respectively, with 17 bases between them. Germline lookup yields CDR1 SGHTS and CDR2 YDEGEE. The CDR3 is CASSSPRRTGEQYV. The DNA for the CDR3 is TGTGCCAGCAGCTCCCCCCGACGTACCGGGGAGCAGTACGTC.

The chain recombines TRBV6-5 with TRBJ1-2; possibly TRBD1 for D (6 bases). The CDR3 extends over 14 amino acids. Trimming took 4 bases from V and 5 from J, leaving 14 bases between them. CDR1 MNHEY and CDR2 SVGAGI come from the germline V gene. In nucleotides, the CDR3 is TGTGCCAGCAGTTCCCAGACAGGACTTTATGGCTACACCTTC. It yields the protein CASSSQTGLYGYTF.

The rearrangement links TRBV2 to TRBJ2-3; D might be TRBD1 or TRBD2, each matching 5 bases. The V end was cut by 7 bases, the J end by 1 base, with 9 bases between. There are 13 residues in the CDR3. CDR1 SNHLY and CDR2 FYNNEI come from the germline V gene. The CDR3 sequence: CASNRDRTDTQYF. CDR3 DNA sequence: TGTGCCAGCAACCGGGACCGCACAGATACGCAGTATTTT. Together with reference TRBV2 and TRBJ2-3, the CDR3 gives the full variable domain: EPEVTQTPSHQVTQMGQEVILRCVPISNHLYFYWYRQILGQKVEFLVSFYNNEISEKSEIFDDQFSVERPDGSNFTLKIRSTKLEDSAMYFCASNRDRTDTQYFGPGTRLTVL.

The rearrangement links TRBV30 to TRBJ1-6; tentative D call: TRBD1 (5 bases). In germline, CDR1 is GTSNPN, CDR2 SVGIG (reference sequence). Trimming stripped 3 bases from V and 10 bases from J, with 13 bases between. This CDR3 has 13 residues. This CDR3 is CAWRDRQLSPLHF. CDR3 DNA sequence: TGTGCCTGGAGGGACCGACAGTTGTCACCCCTCCACTTT.

This clone was detected a few times. The chain uses TRBV30 and TRBJ1-3; D is uncertain. The CDR3 has 13 residues. Germline V gives CDR1 GTSNPN, CDR2 SVGIG (reference sequence). V shed 5 bases and J shed 1 base, with 9 bases lying between them. CDR3 sequence reads: CAWAGLSGNTIYF. DNA of the CDR3: TGTGCCTGGGCAGGCCTTTCTGGAAACACCATATATTTT.

On this clone: The sample holds other DNA sequences that translate to the same CDR3. The J gene is TRBJ2-1, the V gene TRBV7-3; TRBD2 agrees at 16 bases. There are 18 residues in the CDR3. Germline-derived CDR1 and CDR2 are SGHTA and FQGTGA. The V and J ends lost 1 base and 6 bases, in that order; junction bases with no gene match: 6. CDR3 DNA sequence: TGTGCCAGCAGCTTAATGGCCGGGACTAGCGGGGGGGGCAATGAGCAGTTCTTC. Encoded protein: CASSLMAGTSGGGNEQFF.

V gene TRBV11-2 combines with J gene TRBJ2-2; D remains ambiguous. This CDR3 contains 12 residues. Germline-derived CDR1 and CDR2 are SGHAT and FQNNGV. Trimming took off 6 bases at V and 6 bases at J, with 8 bases between the two ends. For the CDR3, the DNA is TGTGCCAGCAGGCGGTGGCCCGGGGAGCTGTTTTTT. Its protein product is CASRRWPGELFF.

V is TRBV5-5 and J is TRBJ2-7, with D perhaps TRBD1 or TRBD2 (5 bases each). CDR1 and CDR2 (germline): SGHKS, YYEKEE (reference sequence). The CDR3 sequence is 15 residues long. Trimming took 1 base from V and 3 from J, leaving 14 bases between them. The CDR3 bases are TGTGCCAGCAGCTTGTGGGACCAAAAGGTCTACGAGCAGTACTTC. Its translation is CASSLWDQKVYEQYF.

In DNA form, the CDR3 reads TGTGCCAGCAGTTACCCCGGGGGGGGGACTGAAGCTTTCTTT. Protein sequence: CASSYPGGGTEAFF. This chain uses TRBV6-5 with TRBJ1-1; the D gene is possibly TRBD1 (5 bases). V dropped 2 bases and J dropped 5 bases, with 12 bases sitting between them. This CDR3 contains 14 residues. Per germline, CDR1 MNHEY and CDR2 SVGAGI.

CDR3 loop: CASSWGYGTEQFF. The CDR3 DNA follows: TGTGCCAGCTCCTGGGGCTACGGGACGGAGCAGTTCTTC. The chain joins TRBV12-3 or TRBV12-4 to TRBJ2-1, with D possibly called TRBD1 or TRBD2 (5 bases each). The CDR3 spans 13 residues. Trimming pared 8 bases from V and 10 bases from J, leaving 18 bases between.

In its sample, this clone was seen once. This rearrangement joins TRBV30 to TRBJ2-7; 9 positions agree with TRBD1. The CDR3 contains 13 residues. Per germline, CDR1 GTSNPN and CDR2 SVGIG (reference sequence). The V gene end was trimmed by 4 bases and the J gene end by 5 bases; junction bases not matched to a gene: 6. The CDR3 DNA reads as TGTGCCTGGACGACCGGACAGGGGCACGAGCAGTACGTC. Encoded protein: CAWTTGQGHEQYV.

This chain connects TRBV5-1 to TRBJ1-3; 7 bases line up with TRBD1. Germline V gene lookup returns CDR1 SGHRS and CDR2 YFSETQ. The CDR3 has 17 residues. J was trimmed by 0 bases and V by 0 bases; bases with no gene match: 6. For the CDR3, the DNA is TGCGCCAGCAGCTTGGGATCCCGGGACAGCTCTGGAAACACCATATATTTT. Encoded protein: CASSLGSRDSSGNTIYF.

This chain uses TRBV7-6 with TRBJ2-1, with 8 nucleotides matching TRBD1. The CDR3 sequence is 17 residues long. In germline, CDR1 is SGHVS, CDR2 FNYEAQ. The V and J ends lost 1 base and 3 bases, in that order; junction bases with no gene match: 8. The CDR3 is CASSLERTGFLYNEQFF. In DNA form, the CDR3 reads TGTGCCAGCAGCTTAGAGAGGACAGGGTTTCTCTACAATGAGCAGTTCTTC. The entire variable domain, with the rest obtained from reference TRBV7-6 and TRBJ2-1, is as follows: GAGVSQSPRYKVTKRGQDVALRCDPISGHVSLYWYRQALGQGPEFLTYFNYEAQQDKSGLPNDRFSAERPEGSISTLTIQRTEQRDSAMYRCASSLERTGFLYNEQFFGPGTRLTVL.

The table lists this clone with a few counts. The V and J genes are TRBV6-5 and TRBJ2-3, with 8 bases fitting TRBD1. This CDR3 region has 15 residues. CDR1 is MNHEY, CDR2 SVGAGI, per germline. V gave up 6 bases and J gave up 2 bases; unmatched junction bases: 7. The CDR3 region is CASRFRDRFTDTQYF. CDR3 DNA: TGTGCCAGCAGGTTCCGGGACAGGTTCACAGATACGCAGTATTTT.

The CDR3 region is CASSLGGFGYTF. The CDR3 nucleotides read TGCGCCAGCAGCCTCGGGGGTTTTGGCTACACCTTC. The chain has TRBV4-1 and TRBJ1-2; perhaps TRBD1 as D (5 bases). This CDR3 spans 12 amino acids. Looked up from germline, CDR1 is MGHRA and CDR2 is YSYEKL. The germline V and J ends were trimmed by 4 bases and 7 bases, with 10 bases remaining between them.

This chain uses TRBV5-1 with TRBJ2-3; the match to TRBD2 covers 8 bases. The CDR3 is 16 residues long. Trimming at V came to 4 bases and at J to 4 bases, leaving 11 bases not matched to a gene. The germline V gene has CDR1 SGHRS and CDR2 YFSETQ. This CDR3 is CASSPRTGGAADTQYF. DNA for the CDR3: TGCGCCAGCAGCCCCCGTACCGGGGGGGCGGCAGATACGCAGTATTTT.

In its sample, this clone was seen once. This chain's CDR3 is CASSPHGTLSNQPQHF. For the CDR3, the DNA is TGTGCCAGCAGTCCTCACGGGACACTTAGCAATCAGCCCCAGCATTTT. The chain links TRBV27 to TRBJ1-5, with D possibly matching TRBD1 (6 bases). CDR3 size: 16 residues. Trimming cost V 5 bases and J 0 bases, with 14 bases left between them. The germline V gene has CDR1 MNHEY and CDR2 SMNVEV (reference sequence).

This clone was recorded only once. The rearrangement uses TRBV7-9 and TRBJ2-2, with TRBD1 as a possible D gene (6 bases). V was cut by 0 bases and J by 4 bases, with 9 bases left in between. CDR1 and CDR2 from the germline V gene are SEHNR and FQNEAQ (reference sequence). The CDR3 has 15 residues. DNA of the CDR3: TGTGCCAGCAGCTTAGCGGGGGCCAGCACCGGGGAGCTGTTTTTT. Translation gives CASSLAGASTGELFF.

V usage is TRBV7-9 and J usage is TRBJ2-7; D is unclear. The CDR3 has 14 residues. V lost 0 bases to trimming and J lost 7 bases, with 13 bases between them. From germline, CDR1 is SEHNR and CDR2 FQNEAQ (reference sequence). The CDR3: CASSLAAVEGEQYV. CDR3 nucleotide sequence: TGTGCCAGCAGCTTAGCCGCTGTGGAAGGGGAGCAGTACGTC.

This clone is a singleton in its sample. This chain uses TRBV6-5 with TRBJ1-6, with D perhaps matching TRBD1 (6 bases). The germline V gene encodes CDR1 MNHEY and CDR2 SVGAGI. This CDR3 contains 15 residues. V shed 10 bases and J shed 4 bases, with 17 bases lying between them. The CDR3: CATELTGSYNSPLHF. The CDR3 DNA follows: TGTGCCACAGAACTAACAGGGTCTTATAATTCACCCCTCCACTTT.

This clone occurred a few times. V usage is TRBV18 and J usage is TRBJ1-5; unclear D gene. This CDR3 contains 13 residues. Trimming removed 1 base from V and 11 bases from J, with 12 bases in between. CDR1 and CDR2 from the germline V gene are KGHSH and LQKENI. The CDR3 coding sequence is TGTGCCAGCTCACCACGAGAGGAGAGAGCCCAGCATTTT. This sequence encodes CASSPREERAQHF.

This chain joins TRBV27 and TRBJ1-4; D may be TRBD1 (5 bases). The V gene lost 6 bases and the J gene lost 3 bases, with 14 bases spanning the gap. The CDR3 covers 15 residues. Germline CDR1 is MNHEY and CDR2 is SMNVEV (reference sequence). The DNA for the CDR3 is TGTGCCAGCAGCGTTAAACGGGGCTCTAATGAAAAACTGTTTTTT. This codes for CASSVKRGSNEKLFF.

This chain joins TRBV6-5 and TRBJ2-1; D ambiguous. The CDR3 contains 11 residues. The germline V gene encodes CDR1 MNHEY and CDR2 SVGAGI. V lost 4 bases and J 6 bases, leaving 4 bases between the germline ends. CDR3 nucleotides: TGTGCCAGCAGTTCAGGCAATGAGCAGTTCTTC. Residues: CASSSGNEQFF.

The gene calls are TRBV6-5 and TRBJ1-1; no definite D call. V lost 7 bases and J lost 0, with 12 bases in between. The CDR3 sequence is 14 residues long. Germline CDR1 MNHEY, CDR2 SVGAGI. The chain's CDR3 is CASTRGIMNTEAFF. In nucleotides, the CDR3 is TGTGCCAGCACCCGAGGGATTATGAACACTGAAGCTTTCTTT.

The chain combines TRBV6-5 with TRBJ1-1; TRBD1 matches 12 bases. The CDR3 has 14 amino acids. In germline, CDR1 is MNHEY, CDR2 SVGAGI. The trim removed 6 bases at V and 4 bases at J, leaving 3 bases unmatched. The CDR3 spells CASSQGQGATEAFF. The CDR3 DNA reads as TGTGCCAGCAGCCAGGGACAGGGGGCCACTGAAGCTTTCTTT.